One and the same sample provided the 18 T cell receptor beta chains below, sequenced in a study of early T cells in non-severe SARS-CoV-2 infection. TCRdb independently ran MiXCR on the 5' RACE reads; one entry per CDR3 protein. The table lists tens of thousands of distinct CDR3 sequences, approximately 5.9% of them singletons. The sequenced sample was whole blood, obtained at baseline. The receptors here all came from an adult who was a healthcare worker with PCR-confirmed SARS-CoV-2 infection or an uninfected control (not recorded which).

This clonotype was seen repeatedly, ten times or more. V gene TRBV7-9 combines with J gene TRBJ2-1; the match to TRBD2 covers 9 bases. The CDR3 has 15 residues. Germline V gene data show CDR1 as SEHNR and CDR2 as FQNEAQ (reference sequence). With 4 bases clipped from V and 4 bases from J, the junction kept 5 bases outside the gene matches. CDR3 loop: CASSSLTSGYNEQFF. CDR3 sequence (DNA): TGTGCCAGCAGCTCCCTGACTAGCGGATACAATGAGCAGTTCTTC.

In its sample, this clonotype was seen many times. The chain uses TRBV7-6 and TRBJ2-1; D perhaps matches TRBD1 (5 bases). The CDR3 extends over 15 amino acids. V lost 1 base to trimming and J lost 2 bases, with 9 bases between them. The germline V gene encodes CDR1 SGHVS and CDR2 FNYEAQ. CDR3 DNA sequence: TGTGCCAGCAGCTTAGTACAAGGGGCCTACAATGAGCAGTTCTTC. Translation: CASSLVQGAYNEQFF.

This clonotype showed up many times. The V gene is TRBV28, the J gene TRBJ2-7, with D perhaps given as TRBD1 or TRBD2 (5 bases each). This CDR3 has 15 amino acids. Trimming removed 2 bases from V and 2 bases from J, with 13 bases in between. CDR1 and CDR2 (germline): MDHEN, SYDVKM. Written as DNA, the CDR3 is TGTGCCAGCAGTTTAGGTCTCATGGGGGCCTACGAGCAGTACTTC. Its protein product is CASSLGLMGAYEQYF.

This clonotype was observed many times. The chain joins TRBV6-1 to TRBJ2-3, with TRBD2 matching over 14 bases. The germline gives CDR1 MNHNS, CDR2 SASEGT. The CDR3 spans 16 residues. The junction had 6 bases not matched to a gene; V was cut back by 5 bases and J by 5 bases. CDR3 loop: CASSSGTSGRGDTQYF. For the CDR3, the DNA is TGTGCCAGCAGTTCCGGGACTAGCGGGAGAGGAGATACGCAGTATTTT.

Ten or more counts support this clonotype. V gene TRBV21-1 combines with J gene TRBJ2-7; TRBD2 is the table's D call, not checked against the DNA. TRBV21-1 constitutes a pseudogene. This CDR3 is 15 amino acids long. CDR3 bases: TGTGCCAGGGCCGTGCGGGAGGGCCCTTCCTACGAGCAGTACTTC. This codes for CARAVREGPSYEQYF.

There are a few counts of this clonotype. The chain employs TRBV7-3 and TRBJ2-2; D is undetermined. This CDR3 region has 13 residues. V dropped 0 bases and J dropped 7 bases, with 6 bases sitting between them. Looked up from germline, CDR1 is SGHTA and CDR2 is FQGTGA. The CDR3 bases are TGTGCCAGCAGCTTAACCGACAACGGGGAGCTGTTTTTT. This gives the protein CASSLTDNGELFF.

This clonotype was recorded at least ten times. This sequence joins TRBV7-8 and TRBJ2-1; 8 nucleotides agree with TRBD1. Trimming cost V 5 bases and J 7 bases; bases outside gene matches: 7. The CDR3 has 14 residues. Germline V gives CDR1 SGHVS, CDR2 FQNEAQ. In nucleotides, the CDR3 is TGTGCCAGCAGCGAAAAGGACAGGGTAAATGAGCAGTTCTTC. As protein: CASSEKDRVNEQFF.

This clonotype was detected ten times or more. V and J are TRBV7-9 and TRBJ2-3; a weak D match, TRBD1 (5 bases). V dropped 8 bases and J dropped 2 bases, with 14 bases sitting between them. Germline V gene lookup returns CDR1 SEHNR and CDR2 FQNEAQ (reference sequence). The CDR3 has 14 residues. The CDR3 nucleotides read TGTGCCAGCGAGCTAGGCAGGGTCACAGATACGCAGTATTTT. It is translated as CASELGRVTDTQYF.

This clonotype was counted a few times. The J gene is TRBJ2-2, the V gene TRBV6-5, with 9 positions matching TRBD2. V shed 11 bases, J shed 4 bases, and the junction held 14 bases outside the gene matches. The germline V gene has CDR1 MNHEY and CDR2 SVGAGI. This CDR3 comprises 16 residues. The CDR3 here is CAATRGGASGTGELFF. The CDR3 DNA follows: TGTGCCGCTACCCGCGGGGGGGCTAGCGGCACCGGGGAGCTGTTTTTT.

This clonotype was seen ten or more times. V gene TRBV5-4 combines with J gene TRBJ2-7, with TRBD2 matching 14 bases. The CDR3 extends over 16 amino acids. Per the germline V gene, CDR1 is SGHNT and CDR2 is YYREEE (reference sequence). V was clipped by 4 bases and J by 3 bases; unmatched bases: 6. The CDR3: CASSIGLAGGFYEQYF. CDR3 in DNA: TGTGCCAGCAGCATCGGACTAGCGGGAGGTTTCTACGAGCAGTACTTC. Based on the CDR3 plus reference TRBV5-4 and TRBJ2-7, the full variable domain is ETGVTQSPTHLIKTRGQQVTLRCSSQSGHNTVSWYQQALGQGPQFIFQYYREEENGRGNFPPRFSGLQFPNYSSELNVNALELDDSALYLCASSIGLAGGFYEQYFGPGTRLTVT.

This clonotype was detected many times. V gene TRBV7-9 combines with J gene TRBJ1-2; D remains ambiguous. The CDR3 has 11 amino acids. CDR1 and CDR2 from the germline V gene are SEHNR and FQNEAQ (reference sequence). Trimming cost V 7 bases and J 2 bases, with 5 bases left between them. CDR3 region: CASTGNYGYTF. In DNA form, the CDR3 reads TGTGCCAGCACTGGGAACTATGGCTACACCTTC.

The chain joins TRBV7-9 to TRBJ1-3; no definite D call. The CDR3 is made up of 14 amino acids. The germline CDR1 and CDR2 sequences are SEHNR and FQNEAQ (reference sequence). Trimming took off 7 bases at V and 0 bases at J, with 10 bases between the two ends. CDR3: CASTRSDSGNTIYF. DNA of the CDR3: TGTGCCAGCACCCGATCCGACTCTGGAAACACCATATATTTT.

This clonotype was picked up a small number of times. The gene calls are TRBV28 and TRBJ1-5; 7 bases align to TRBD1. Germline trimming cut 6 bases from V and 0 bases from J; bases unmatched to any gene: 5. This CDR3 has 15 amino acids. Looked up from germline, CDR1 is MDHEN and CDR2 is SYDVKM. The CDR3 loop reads CASSSGTVSNQPQHF. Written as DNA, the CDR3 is TGTGCCAGCAGCTCCGGGACAGTTAGCAATCAGCCCCAGCATTTT.

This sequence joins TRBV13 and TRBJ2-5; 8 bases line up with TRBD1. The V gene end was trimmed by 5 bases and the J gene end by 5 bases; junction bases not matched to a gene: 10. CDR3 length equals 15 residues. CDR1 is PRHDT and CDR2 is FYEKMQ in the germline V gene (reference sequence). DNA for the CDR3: TGTGCCAGCAGCACCCCAGCCAGGGGGCAGGAGACCCAGTACTTC. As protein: CASSTPARGQETQYF.

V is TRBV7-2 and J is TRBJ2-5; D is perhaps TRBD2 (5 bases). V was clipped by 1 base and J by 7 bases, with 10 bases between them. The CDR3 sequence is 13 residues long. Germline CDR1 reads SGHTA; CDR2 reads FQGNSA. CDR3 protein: CASSLGLLGTQYF. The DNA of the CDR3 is TGTGCCAGCAGCTTAGGACTACTGGGGACCCAGTACTTC.

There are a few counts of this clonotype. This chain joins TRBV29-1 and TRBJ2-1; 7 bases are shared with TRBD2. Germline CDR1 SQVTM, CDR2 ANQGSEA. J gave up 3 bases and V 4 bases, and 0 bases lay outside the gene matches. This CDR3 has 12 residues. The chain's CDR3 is CSVGGGYNEQFF. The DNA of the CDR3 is TGCAGCGTTGGGGGGGGCTACAATGAGCAGTTCTTC.

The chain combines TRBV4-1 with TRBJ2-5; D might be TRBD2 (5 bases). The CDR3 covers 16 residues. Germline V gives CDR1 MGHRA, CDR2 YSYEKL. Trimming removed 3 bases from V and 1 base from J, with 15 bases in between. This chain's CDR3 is CASSQIALGTQETQYF. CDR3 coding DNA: TGCGCCAGCAGCCAGATAGCGCTAGGTACCCAAGAGACCCAGTACTTC.

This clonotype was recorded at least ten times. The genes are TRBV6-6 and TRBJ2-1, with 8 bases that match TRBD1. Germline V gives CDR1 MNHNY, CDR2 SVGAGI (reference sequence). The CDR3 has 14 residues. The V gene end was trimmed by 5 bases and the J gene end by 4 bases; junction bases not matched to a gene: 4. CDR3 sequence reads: CASSPGGSYNEQFF. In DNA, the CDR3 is TGTGCCAGCAGTCCAGGGGGCTCTTACAATGAGCAGTTCTTC.